This T cell receptor (beta chain) stems from a study of identical twins. Healthy Caucasians supplied all donations. TCRdb re-called the 5' RACE reads through MiXCR, storing one row per CDR3 protein. Of 300,000 to 350,000 distinct CDR3 sequences listed, 9% to 15% are singletons. This clonotype was observed many times. These same records also appear under a second study, on yellow fever vaccine responses in identical twins.

This TCR came from a woman between 18 and 29 years old in good health. Sequencing was done on a sample of CD8+ T cells sorted from blood.

CDR3 sequence: CASSLGGSGSYNEQFF. The CDR3 DNA is TGCGCCAGCAGCTTGGGCGGGAGCGGCTCCTACAATGAGCAGTTCTTC. The chain links TRBV5-1 to TRBJ2-1; 7 bases are shared with TRBD2. V shed 0 bases, J shed 0 bases, and the junction held 3 bases outside the gene matches. Germline CDR1 SGHRS, CDR2 YFSETQ. CDR3 length: 16 amino acids.